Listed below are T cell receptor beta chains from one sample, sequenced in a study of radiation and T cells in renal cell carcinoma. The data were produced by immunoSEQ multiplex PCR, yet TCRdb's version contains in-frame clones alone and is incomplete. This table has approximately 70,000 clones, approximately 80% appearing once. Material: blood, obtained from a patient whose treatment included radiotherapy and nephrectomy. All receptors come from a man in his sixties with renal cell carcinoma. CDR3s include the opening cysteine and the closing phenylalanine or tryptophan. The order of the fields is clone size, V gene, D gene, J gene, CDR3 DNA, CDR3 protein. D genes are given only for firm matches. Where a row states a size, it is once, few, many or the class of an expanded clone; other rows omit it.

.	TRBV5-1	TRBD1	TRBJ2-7	TGCGCCAGCAGCTTGTCCGGGACAGTTTCCTCCTACGAGCAGTACTTC	CASSLSGTVSSYEQYF
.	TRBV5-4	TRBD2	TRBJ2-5	TGTGCCAGCACCCAACTAGACAGAGCGGGAGGGGAGACCCAGTACTTC	CASTQLDRAGGETQYF
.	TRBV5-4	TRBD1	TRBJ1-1	TGTGCCAGCATTCGACAGGGGGAGGCTGAAGCTTTCTTT	CASIRQGEAEAFF
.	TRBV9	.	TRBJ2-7	TGTGCCAGCAGCCCCCAAGGGAGCTCCAACTACGAGCAGTACTTC	CASSPQGSSNYEQYF
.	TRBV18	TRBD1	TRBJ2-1	TGTGCCAGCTCCCAAGGGACAGCCCGTGGAAACAATGAGCAGTTCTTC	CASSQGTARGNNEQFF
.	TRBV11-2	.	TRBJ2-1	TGTGCCAGCAGCCGCAGCACGCTCCAACTCAACAATGAGCAGTTCTTC	CASSRSTLQLNNEQFF
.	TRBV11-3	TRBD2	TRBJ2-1	TGTGCCAGCAGCTTACTAGCGGGAAGGGGGGATGAGCAGTTCTTC	CASSLLAGRGDEQFF
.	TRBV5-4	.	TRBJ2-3	TGTGCCAGCAGCTCAGCAGCTCCGTTAGCGGAGAACACAGATACGCAGTATTTT	CASSSAAPLAENTDTQYF
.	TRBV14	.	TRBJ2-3	TGTGCCAGCAGCCCCCGGACGGATACGCAGTATTTT	CASSPRTDTQYF
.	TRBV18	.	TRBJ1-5	TGTGCCAGCTCACCAACCCAAAATCAGCCCCAGCATTTT	CASSPTQNQPQHF
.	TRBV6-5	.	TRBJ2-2	TGTGCCAGCAGTTACGGAGGGTTGGCCGGGGAGCTGTTTTTT	CASSYGGLAGELFF
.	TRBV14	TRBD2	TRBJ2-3	TGTGCCAGCAGCCTTGGACTAGCGGGAACACAGTATTTT	CASSLGLAGTQYF
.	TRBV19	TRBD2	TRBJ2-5	TGTGCCAGTAGTACTTTGAGCGGGGGGTTAGAGACCCAGTACTTC	CASSTLSGGLETQYF
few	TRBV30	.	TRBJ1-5	TGTGCCTGGAGTATCCATAGCAATCAGCCCCAGCATTTT	CAWSIHSNQPQHF
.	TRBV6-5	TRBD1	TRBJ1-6	TGTGCCAGCAGTTACTCAGGGGGCTCCGATAATTCACCCCTCCACTTT	CASSYSGGSDNSPLHF
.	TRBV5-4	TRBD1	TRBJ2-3	TGTGCCAGCAGCTTGGACAGGGGGGTCACAGATACGCAGTATTTT	CASSLDRGVTDTQYF
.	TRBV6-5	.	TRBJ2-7	TGTGCCAGCGGCAGGGACCCCTACGAGCAGTACTTC	CASGRDPYEQYF
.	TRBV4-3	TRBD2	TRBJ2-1	TGCGCCAGCAGCCGCGGGGGGAGCTCCTACAATGAGCAGTTCTTC	CASSRGGSSYNEQFF
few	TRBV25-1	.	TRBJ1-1	TGTGCCAGCAGTGAATGGGGCACAAAGAACACTGAAGCTTTCTTT	CASSEWGTKNTEAFF
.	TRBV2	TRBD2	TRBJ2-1	TGTGCCAGCAGGAAAGGACTAGCGGGAGGACACAATGAGCAGTTCTTC	CASRKGLAGGHNEQFF
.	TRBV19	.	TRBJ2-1	TGTGCCAGTAGTGGGGACGGTAATCTGCCCAGCTCCTACAATGAGCAGTTCTTC	CASSGDGNLPSSYNEQFF
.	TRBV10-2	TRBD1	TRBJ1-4	TGCGCCAGCAGTGAGTCAGGGACAGGCCGCAATGAAAAACTGTTTTTT	CASSESGTGRNEKLFF
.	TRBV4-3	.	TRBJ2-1	TGCGCCAGCAGCCAAGATCGCGGGTCTTACAATGAGCAGTTCTTC	CASSQDRGSYNEQFF
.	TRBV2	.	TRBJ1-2	TGTGCCAGCAGTTCTCTTGAGGACTATGGCTACACCTTC	CASSSLEDYGYTF
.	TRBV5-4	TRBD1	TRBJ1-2	TGTGCCAGCAGCTTCGACAGGGGAGCTAACTATGGCTACACCTTC	CASSFDRGANYGYTF
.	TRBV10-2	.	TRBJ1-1	TGCGCCAGCAGTGTCGGGGGCTCGACTGAAGCTTTCTTT	CASSVGGSTEAFF
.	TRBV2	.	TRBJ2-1	TGTGCCAGCAGTACCATCCAGGGGCAAGAGCAGTTCTTC	CASSTIQGQEQFF
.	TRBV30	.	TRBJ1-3	TGTGCCTGGAGTGTACCAGAGCAGAATGTACTGGGTACTATATATTTT	CAWSVPEQNVLGTIYF
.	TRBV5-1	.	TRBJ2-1	TGCGCCAGCACCCTCATAGACAATGAGCAGTTCTTC	CASTLIDNEQFF